The 24 T cell receptor beta chains given below trace back to one sample, sequenced in a study of T cell repertoires in ileal Crohn's disease. Clones were read by immunoSEQ multiplex PCR, and TCRdb kept only the in-frame ones, dropping some. The repertoire includes about 11,000 clones, over 60% of them detected once, and almost 4.5% sits in the top ten. The sample consisted of ileal tissue. The receptors derive from an adult with Crohn's disease.

V gene TRBV30 combines with J gene TRBJ1-1; 7 bases fit TRBD1. The CDR3 has 13 amino acids. CDR1 GTSNPN and CDR2 SVGIG come from the germline V gene (reference sequence). Losses at the gene ends were 5 bases for V and 2 bases for J; bases not matched to a gene: 5. The CDR3 sequence: CAWDTGVNTEAFF. The DNA for the CDR3 is TGTGCCTGGGATACAGGGGTAAACACTGAAGCTTTCTTT.

The genes are TRBV5-4 and TRBJ2-7; the match to TRBD1 covers 7 bases. The germline CDR1 and CDR2 sequences are SGHNT and YYREEE (reference sequence). V was pared by 4 bases and J by 6 bases, with 10 bases of the junction left unmatched. The CDR3 length is 14 residues. CDR3 DNA sequence: TGTGCCAGCAGCGTAACGACAGGGTATGGCGAGCAGTACTTC. Its protein product is CASSVTTGYGEQYF.

This sequence joins TRBV19 and TRBJ1-2; TRBD1 agrees at 8 bases. The CDR3 totals 13 residues. The trim removed 7 bases at V and 6 bases at J, leaving 7 bases unmatched. Germline V gives CDR1 LNHDA, CDR2 SQIVND (reference sequence). CDR3 loop: CASMDRDLNGYTF. In DNA, the CDR3 is TGTGCCAGTATGGACAGGGACCTCAATGGCTACACCTTC.

The rearrangement joins TRBV6-1 to TRBJ1-2; 10 nucleotides align to TRBD1. The CDR3 consists of 15 residues. V was clipped by 6 bases and J by 8 bases; unmatched bases: 12. Looked up from germline, CDR1 is MNHNS and CDR2 is SASEGT. The CDR3 nucleotides are TGTGCCAGCAGGGGACAGGGGAGGTATTTGAGAGGCTACACCTTC. Translation gives CASRGQGRYLRGYTF.

The J gene is TRBJ2-2, the V gene TRBV6-5, with 7 bases aligning to TRBD1. J was trimmed by 5 bases and V by 6 bases; bases with no gene match: 6. The germline V gene encodes CDR1 MNHEY and CDR2 SVGAGI. There are 14 residues in the CDR3. The CDR3: CASRPRGQTGELFF. The CDR3 nucleotides are TGTGCCAGCAGACCGAGGGGGCAAACCGGGGAGCTGTTTTTT.

The CDR3 DNA follows: TGTGCCAGTAGACCCACAGGGGGCGCGGGGGAGCAGTACTTC. Amino acid sequence: CASRPTGGAGEQYF. V is TRBV19 and J is TRBJ2-7, with 9 bases lining up with TRBD1. V trimming: 6 bases; J trimming: 7 bases; junction bases outside the gene matches: 10. This CDR3 is 14 amino acids long. CDR1 is LNHDA and CDR2 is SQIVND in the germline V gene (reference sequence).

This clone was observed a few times. The rearrangement links TRBV21-1 to TRBJ2-1; TRBD2, the table's D call, was not compared with the DNA. TRBV21-1 is an annotated pseudogene. The CDR3 totals 18 residues. In DNA form, the CDR3 reads TGTGCCAGCAAACCGCGGGAAGCGGGGGGGCTAATTCGGGATGAGCAGTTCTTC. Protein product: CASKPREAGGLIRDEQFF.

V usage is TRBV6-1 and J usage is TRBJ2-1; TRBD2 is a possible D gene (6 bases). Trimming stripped 9 bases from V and 0 bases from J, with 12 bases between. Germline V lookup: CDR1 MNHNS, CDR2 SASEGT. CDR3 length equals 14 residues. CDR3 sequence reads: CASSRDSSYNEQFF. The CDR3 DNA reads as TGTGCCAGTAGCCGGGACTCCTCCTACAATGAGCAGTTCTTC.

The V and J genes are TRBV28 and TRBJ1-4; D is undetermined. The germline V gene encodes CDR1 MDHEN and CDR2 SYDVKM. V shed 6 bases and J shed 6 bases, with 14 bases lying between them. CDR3 length: 14 amino acids. CDR3 in amino acids: CASSPVSVDEKLFF. DNA of the CDR3: TGTGCCAGCAGCCCGGTATCGGTTGATGAAAAACTGTTTTTT.

V and J are TRBV5-6 and TRBJ1-5; perhaps TRBD1 as D (6 bases). This CDR3 spans 16 amino acids. Germline V CDR1 and CDR2: SGHDT, YYEEEE. The ends were cut back, 3 bases at V and 3 bases at J, with 16 bases in the middle. CDR3 residues: CASSSYRQVSNQPQHF. DNA of the CDR3: TGTGCCAGCAGCTCGTACAGACAGGTATCCAATCAGCCCCAGCATTTT.

J is TRBJ1-2 and V is TRBV20-1; 7 nucleotides agree with TRBD1. CDR1 is DFQATT, CDR2 SNEGSKA, per germline (reference sequence). The CDR3 totals 11 residues. V shed 6 bases, J shed 7 bases, and the junction held 5 bases outside the gene matches. CDR3 residues: CSAEGARGYTF. The CDR3 region has the DNA TGCAGTGCGGAGGGGGCCCGTGGCTACACCTTC.

For the CDR3, the DNA is TGTGCCAGCAGGGGGACAGGGGTGAGTCAGCCCCAGCATTTT. Protein product: CASRGTGVSQPQHF. The chain couples TRBV28 to TRBJ1-5; 10 bases are shared with TRBD1. Germline CDR1 reads MDHEN; CDR2 reads SYDVKM. J lost 6 bases, V lost 6 bases, and 5 bases had no gene match. The length of the CDR3 is 14 residues.

V gene TRBV5-8 combines with J gene TRBJ1-3; 7 nucleotides agree with TRBD1. The junction had 3 bases not matched to a gene; V was cut back by 5 bases and J by 1 base. There are 14 residues in the CDR3. The germline V gene encodes CDR1 SGHTS and CDR2 YDEGEE. CDR3 nucleotides: TGTGCCAGCAGACAGACAGGGTCTGGAAACACCATATATTTT. Its protein is CASRQTGSGNTIYF.

The chain combines TRBV5-3 with TRBJ1-3; D is ambiguous. TRBV5-3 is filed as an ORF, its function uncertain. This CDR3 comprises 13 residues. Trimming took off 4 bases at V and 4 bases at J, with 9 bases between the two ends. The CDR3 coding sequence is TGTGCCAGAAGCGTGCCAGCGGGAAACACCATATATTTT. It is translated as CARSVPAGNTIYF.

This sequence joins TRBV7-6 and TRBJ1-6; D remains ambiguous. CDR1 is SGHVS and CDR2 is FNYEAQ in the germline V gene. The CDR3 loop spans 15 amino acids. Trimming left V 2 bases short and J 5 bases short, with 10 bases between. CDR3 sequence (DNA): TGTGCCAGCAGCTTAAACCCAGGCGATAATTCACCCCTCCACTTT. Its protein product is CASSLNPGDNSPLHF.

The V gene is TRBV6-1, the J gene TRBJ2-7, with D possibly TRBD1 on 6 matching bases. The CDR3 extends over 13 amino acids. The germline gives CDR1 MNHNS, CDR2 SASEGT. Deletions cut 2 bases from V and 3 bases from J, with 8 bases between. CDR3 DNA sequence: TGTGCCAGCAGTGAACAGGGGAGCTACGAGCAGTACTTC. Protein product: CASSEQGSYEQYF.

J is TRBJ2-3 and V is TRBV27, with 8 bases aligning to TRBD1. Germline CDR1 MNHEY, CDR2 SMNVEV (reference sequence). The CDR3 totals 15 residues. V dropped 5 bases and J dropped 8; count of bases not matched to a gene: 12. CDR3 in amino acids: CASSAQTGAIGTQYF. DNA for the CDR3: TGTGCCAGCAGTGCCCAGACAGGGGCCATAGGTACGCAGTATTTT.

In this sample, this clone is medium-sized. This chain uses TRBV28 with TRBJ1-2; D not certain. The V gene lost 7 bases and the J gene lost 1 base, with 16 bases spanning the gap. The germline V gene encodes CDR1 MDHEN and CDR2 SYDVKM. This CDR3 region has 15 residues. The CDR3 loop is CASTSSGLINYGYTF. CDR3 in DNA: TGTGCCAGCACTTCCTCTGGACTGATTAACTATGGCTACACCTTC.

V gene TRBV4-1 combines with J gene TRBJ2-3; 8 bases are shared with TRBD2. From germline, CDR1 is MGHRA and CDR2 YSYEKL. The CDR3 extends over 16 amino acids. V trimming: 1 base; J trimming: 6 bases; junction bases outside the gene matches: 9. CDR3 residues: CASSQVLGTRRDTQYF. CDR3 sequence (DNA): TGCGCCAGCAGCCAAGTTCTCGGGACTAGGCGCGATACGCAGTATTTT.

The table lists this clone with a count of one. V is TRBV28 and J is TRBJ2-7; D is undetermined. Germline values: CDR1 MDHEN, CDR2 SYDVKM. The V end was cut by 5 bases, the J end by 2 bases, with 13 bases between. The CDR3 sequence is 14 residues long. The CDR3 bases are TGTGCCAGCAGTCTCCCCTTAACTACCTACGAGCAGTACTTC. Its translation is CASSLPLTTYEQYF.

V usage is TRBV6-1 and J usage is TRBJ1-4; 9 bases fit TRBD1. The CDR3 loop spans 16 amino acids. J lost 7 bases, V lost 2 bases, and 8 bases had no gene match. The germline V gene encodes CDR1 MNHNS and CDR2 SASEGT. The CDR3 spells CASSELRGQGLEKLFF. The CDR3 region has the DNA TGTGCCAGCAGTGAACTTAGGGGACAGGGCCTTGAAAAACTGTTTTTT.

This clone is classed as large. CDR3 region: CASERAGAAEKLFF. CDR3 DNA sequence: TGTGCCAGCGAAAGGGCAGGGGCGGCTGAAAAACTGTTTTTT. The J gene is TRBJ1-4, the V gene TRBV7-2; D might be TRBD1 (6 bases). This CDR3 region has 14 residues. Germline V gene sequence: CDR1 SGHTA, CDR2 FQGNSA. V lost 8 bases and J 7 bases, leaving 17 bases between the germline ends.

V is TRBV5-8 and J is TRBJ1-1; D is unresolved. Germline lookup yields CDR1 SGHTS and CDR2 YDEGEE. This CDR3 has 16 residues. V lost 1 base to trimming and J lost 3 bases, with 16 bases between them. The CDR3 DNA sequence: TGTGCCAGCAGCTTGTTGGCCGGGAGTTGGTACACTGAAGCTTTCTTT. As protein: CASSLLAGSWYTEAFF.

The V and J genes are TRBV6-6 and TRBJ1-2, with 10 bases aligning to TRBD1. V trimming: 2 bases; J trimming: 4 bases; junction bases outside the gene matches: 4. CDR3 size: 15 residues. Germline lookup yields CDR1 MNHNY and CDR2 SVGAGI (reference sequence). The CDR3 nucleotides are TGTGCCAGCAGTTACCGGGGACAGGGGACCTATGGCTACACCTTC. Translated, it gives CASSYRGQGTYGYTF.